The TCR beta chain under discussion was sequenced for a study of technical replicates of blood from a few donors (dated by TCRdb to the late 2010s). The germline ends are 19 bases apart after V is trimmed by 5 bases and J by 5 bases. CDR1 and CDR2 are read off the germline V gene as SGHTA and FQGTGA. The CDR3 spans 16 residues, from the cysteine through the phenylalanine. The read is trimmed to its CDR3 DNA, 48 bases read in frame from base 1. Library preparation employed the immunoSEQ multiplex PCR assay. The table was pulled from immuneACCESS by TCRdb, which kept in-frame rearrangements only. Such tables lose some clones; where checked, under half of the loss comes from unresolved V genes, and the rest has no known cause. This sample has about 75,000 clones in its table, and nearly 98% of those were observed once. The ten largest clonotypes hold around 0.3% of the sample. As regards this clone: Which antigen it targets is not known. There are no base qualities to consult, and no much larger clone falls within one base.

The rearrangement combines TRBV7-3 with TRBJ2-1; the D gene cannot be resolved reliably. Sequencing was carried out using T cells isolated from PBMCs. The source is a human donor in good health. In nucleotide form, the sequence is TGTGCCAGCAGCATCCCGGAGAGCCCTCGCCACAATGAGCAGTTCTTC. It is translated as CASSIPESPRHNEQFF.